The present T cell receptor (beta chain) was sequenced within a study of blood T cell repertoires in COVID-19. Original methodology: Reference gene primer amplification gave estimated nucleated cell counts. Using immunoSEQ multiplex PCR, the repertoire was profiled, and TCRdb retains in-frame clones only, with some absent. Clonal size and the V and J genes are those of that table, whereas D and trimming came from the DNA. This table holds around 230,000 clones, about 85% found once. Germline V CDR1 and CDR2: MNHEY, SVGAGI. The CDR3 contains 15 residues. Trimming removed 2 bases at V and 7 bases at J, with 15 bases between.

The V call is TRBV6-5, the J call TRBJ1-5; D possibly corresponds to TRBD1 (6 bases). Source material: peripheral blood. The clonotype comes from a man in his 60s who had recovered from COVID-19. CDR3 DNA: TGTGCCAGCAGTTACCACCCGGGACAAATGCAGCCCCAGCATTTT. The encoded protein is CASSYHPGQMQPQHF.